The T cell receptor (beta chain) described here comes from a study of T cell responses to AZD1222 COVID-19 vaccine. Assay: immunoSEQ multiplex PCR; the TCRdb copy retains only in-frame clones and omits some. The sample has about 120,000 clones; 70% to 90% are singletons. The V gene's germline CDR1 is SNHLY and CDR2 FYNNEI. CDR3 length equals 16 residues. Trimming cost V 7 bases and J 6 bases; bases outside gene matches: 10. This receptor was taken from an adult in good health. The chain links TRBV2 to TRBJ2-1; 12 bases align to TRBD2. The sequencing used peripheral blood, collected on day 0 of AZD1222 vaccination. The CDR3 DNA sequence: TGTGCCAGCAAAACCTGGACTAGCGGGGAGTCCAATGAGCAGTTCTTC. This gives the protein CASKTWTSGESNEQFF. Full variable domain (rest looked up from reference TRBV2 and TRBJ2-1): EPEVTQTPSHQVTQMGQEVILRCVPISNHLYFYWYRQILGQKVEFLVSFYNNEISEKSEIFDDQFSVERPDGSNFTLKIRSTKLEDSAMYFCASKTWTSGESNEQFFGPGTRLTVL.